This T cell receptor beta chain was observed in a study of T cell responses to AZD1222 COVID-19 vaccine. Whole-study findings and limits: Variant regions that are unmutated are reportedly the target of nearly half of spike-specific TCRs. Once two AZD1222 doses were given, Spike-specific TCR breadth and depth went up. Only 6 or 7 AZD1222 recipients tested seropositive at baseline. Donors were mostly white British, more females; clonal diversity possibly underestimated.

Of note for this clone: Its antigen is not identified.

Sequencing used immunoSEQ multiplex PCR; TCRdb keeps in-frame clones, though not all of them. The data contain 150,000 to 200,000 clones, approximately 93% of them singletons. The sequence came from an adult in good health. Sequenced here: peripheral blood, sampled on day 0 of AZD1222 vaccination.

In DNA, the CDR3 is TGTGCCAGCTCACCCCGGAGAGATACGCAGTATTTT. Encoded protein: CASSPRRDTQYF. This rearrangement joins TRBV18 to TRBJ2-3; D remains ambiguous. There are 12 residues in the CDR3. CDR1 and CDR2 (germline): KGHSH, LQKENI. Trimming pared 3 bases from V and 5 bases from J, leaving 6 bases between.